The clone carrying this T cell receptor (beta chain) was seen only once. This specimen belongs to a study of blood T cell repertoires in COVID-19. Study-wide context: The study drew acute and convalescent COVID-19 samples from the United States, Italy and Spain. PBMCs, B-cell-depleted T cells, or T cells were the source of the cDNA or gDNA that made up the material.

Germline CDR1 is SGDLS and CDR2 is YYNGEE. Trimming took off 4 bases at V and 1 base at J, with 12 bases between the two ends. CDR3 length: 14 residues. Methods used by the authors: Amplification of reference gene primers was used by the study to estimate nucleated cell counts. Libraries were prepared by immunoSEQ multiplex PCR; TCRdb keeps only in-frame clonotypes and omits some of them. Clone size and V and J calls were adopted from that table, with D and trimming inferred from the DNA. The sample lists over 100,000 clones, roughly 88% occurring once. Sequenced: peripheral blood. The TCR was taken from a woman aged 65 to 85 with acute or convalescent COVID-19. The gene calls are TRBV9 and TRBJ2-7; D call uncertain. The DNA for the CDR3 is TGTGCCAGCAGCCTCCTGGGCGTTTCCTACGAGCAGTACTTC. The encoded protein is CASSLLGVSYEQYF.